This T cell receptor beta chain derives from a study of T cell responses to AZD1222 COVID-19 vaccine (dated by TCRdb to about 2021). Study-wide context: AZD1222 recipients with second doses at about 4 weeks or about 12 weeks were pooled, because spike-specific TCR depth and breadth did not differ between schedules. TCR sequencing was performed for 233 trial participants, of whom roughly 200 were given two doses of AZD1222 and about 25 were given two doses of MenACWY control vaccine. Trial participants were enrolled by age into subgroups of 18-55, 56-69 and 70-plus years, and around 150, 28 and 57 TCR-sequenced participants, respectively, were included in these subgroups.

In the case of this clone: Its cognate antigen has yet to be identified. No quality values exist for individual bases; no much larger clone is one base distant.

The CDR3 regions of human TCRbeta chains were analyzed by immunosequencing. From the authors' description of their analysis: Repertoire TCRs were matched against a reference library of SARS-CoV-2-specific TCRs generated with the MIRA antigen-specificity platform. Breadth was defined as the fraction of unique TCRs that were SARS-CoV-2-associated, and depth was defined as the fraction of total T cells that were SARS-CoV-2-associated. Using the MIRA data, every spike-specific TCR was mapped to the spike region that the TCR reacted to and assigned to either a CD4 or a CD8 class. Log10-transformed breadth and depth values were compared by one-way ANOVA with Sidak's multiple comparisons tests. This immuneACCESS table, as held by TCRdb, lists in-frame sequences with V and J called but not all clones. Of the missing ones, under half trace to an unresolved V gene in checked studies; the others have no known cause. The D gene and trimming were derived from the DNA, and the V and J assignments and clone size from that table. For this sample the table gives about 93,000 clones, of which 86% were detected only once. Of the sample, 6.3% is held by the ten largest clones.

The germline V gene (reference sequence) provides CDR1 SEHNR and CDR2 FQNEAQ. The CDR3 sequence holds 16 residues, the cysteine and phenylalanine included. Of the read, only the CDR3 DNA is kept; its 48 bases are in frame from base 1. Compared with germline, V lacks 5 bases and J lacks 2 bases; bases without a gene match: 10. The time point tag for this specimen amounts to: baseline before first vaccination. Vaccinee samples came from UK trials COV001 and COV002, including a single-blind randomized controlled phase 2/3 trial of AZD1222 (ChAdOx1 nCoV-19) in healthy adults. For TCRbeta chain sequencing, PBMC samples from trial participants were taken at day 0 and at day 28 after the second dose. Here is what the overall study found, with its caveats: After two AZD1222 doses, spike-specific TCR breadth and depth were significantly higher than at day 0 and than in MenACWY recipients. Reportedly, close to half of the unique spike-specific TCRs recognized epitopes lying outside the regions that are mutated in the B.1.351 and B.1.1.7 variants. Participants were mostly white British and included more females than males, and it was suggested by the authors that clonal diversity may have been underestimated. Conclusions about previously exposed vaccinees are limited, since just six AZD1222 recipients were seropositive for SARS-CoV-2 at baseline. Because no samples from the day 14 peak response were available, repertoires could be characterized only after the peak T cell response. In the small 56-69-year group, the increase in depth fell short of significance, most likely because of low power. The vaccine-associated CD4 TCRs covered the entire spike protein, and the dominant responses fell in regions 160-218 and 743-854.

The sequence links TRBV7-9 to TRBJ2-3; the junction holds 7 bases that match TRBD1. The sequences come from peripheral blood, collected on day 0 of AZD1222 vaccination. This sequence was found in an adult in good health. The nucleotide sequence reads as follows: TGTGCCAGCAGCATCGGGACAGATTGGGACACAGATACGCAGTATTTT. This gives the protein CASSIGTDWDTDTQYF.